The clone carrying this T cell receptor (beta chain) occurred many times. Stability of Graves' hyperthyroidism was defined as absent ophthalmopathy progression within 18 months. Clinical symptoms, serum thyroxine and TRAb, thyroid ultrasound and orbital computed tomography were used for the diagnoses. V gave up 6 bases and J gave up 3 bases, with 11 bases separating them. CDR1 and CDR2 (germline): WNHNN, SYGVQD (reference sequence). The CDR3 is made up of 13 amino acids. The data derive from a study of T cells in Graves' hyperthyroidism and ophthalmopathy. TCR beta CDR3 region amplification was performed from RNA transcripts. The HTBI set primed first-round TCR CDR3 RT-PCR. TCRdb re-called the multiplex PCR reads through MiXCR, storing one row per CDR3 protein. The repertoire consists of about 760,000 distinct CDR3 sequences, with around a third occurring once and the leading ten covering around 32%.

The sequence was collected from a woman between 40 and 55 years old with Graves' hyperthyroidism. The rearrangement links TRBV10-1 to TRBJ2-5; tentatively, D is TRBD1 (6 bases). The sample was blood. Written as DNA, the CDR3 is TGCGCCAGCAGCCGGACAGAAGAAGAGACCCAGTACTTC. This codes for CASSRTEEETQYF.